This is a list of T cell receptor beta chains from one sample in a study of blood T cell repertoires in COVID-19. TCRdb's table, derived via immunoSEQ multiplex PCR, lists solely in-frame clones and lacks some. In the table there are 150,000 to 200,000 clones, approximately 86% of which are singletons. The sample consisted of peripheral blood. Source of these receptors: a man between 45 and 60 years old with active or convalescent COVID-19. Both conserved end residues are part of each CDR3. A D gene is named only where the DNA matches it firmly.

v_gene	j_gene	d_gene	CDR3aa	CDR3nt
TRBV6-6	TRBJ2-5	TRBD2	CASSYWEGETQYF	TGTGCCAGCAGTTACTGGGAGGGCGAGACCCAGTACTTC
TRBV7-7	TRBJ2-5	-	CASSLGQQETQYF	TGTGCCAGCAGCTTAGGCCAGCAAGAGACCCAGTACTTC
TRBV18	TRBJ1-1	TRBD1	CASSTGTGGTNTEAFF	TGTGCCAGCTCAACGGGGACAGGGGGAACAAACACTGAAGCTTTCTTT
TRBV27	TRBJ2-7	TRBD1	CASSPKTGEQYF	TGTGCCAGCAGTCCAAAGACAGGGGAGCAGTACTTC
TRBV27	TRBJ2-1	-	CASSLMRRGRDEQFF	TGTGCCAGCAGTTTGATGAGGCGGGGTCGGGATGAGCAGTTCTTC
TRBV11-1	TRBJ2-2	-	CASSLQGQNIGELFF	TGTGCCAGCAGCTTACAAGGACAAAATATCGGGGAGCTGTTTTTT
TRBV15	TRBJ2-5	-	CATSAGQLETQYF	TGTGCCACCAGCGCCGGACAGTTAGAGACCCAGTACTTC
TRBV7-2	TRBJ1-2	-	CASSLTGTLNYGYTF	TGTGCCAGCAGCCTGACCGGGACACTCAACTATGGCTACACCTTC
TRBV28	TRBJ1-2	TRBD1	CASRVSGGNYGYTF	TGTGCCAGCAGGGTTTCAGGGGGCAACTATGGCTACACCTTC
TRBV3-1/TRBV3-2	TRBJ1-2	TRBD1	CASSHDRVSINYGYTF	TGTGCCAGCAGCCATGACAGGGTCTCCATTAACTATGGCTACACCTTC
TRBV19	TRBJ1-1	TRBD1	CASSDRALMNTEAFF	TGTGCCAGTTCGGACAGGGCCCTCATGAACACTGAAGCTTTCTTT
TRBV4-3	TRBJ1-2	-	CASSQGGLYGYTF	TGCGCCAGCAGCCAGGGAGGTCTCTATGGCTACACCTTC